The following is a T cell receptor (beta chain) sequence with its context. This CDR3 spans 15 amino acids. Germline CDR1 is SGHVS and CDR2 is FNYEAQ. The junction had 5 bases not matched to a gene; V was cut back by 1 base and J by 3 bases. Assay used: immunoSEQ multiplex PCR; TCRdb lists only in-frame clones, some missing. The profile shows 71,000 or so clones, 94% of them singletons. The sample comes from a study of cytomegalovirus exposure and HLA in healthy donors. Sequencing was performed on PBMCs. The sequence derives from a woman aged 18-29 years in good health and CMV-seronegative. This chain joins TRBV7-6 and TRBJ2-7; 8 nucleotides agree with TRBD1. CDR3 residues: CASSLGTGGSYEQYF. The CDR3 region has the DNA TGTGCCAGCAGCTTAGGAACAGGGGGGAGCTACGAGCAGTACTTC.